The T cell receptor (beta chain) described here comes from a study of neurological immune-mediated disorders. General study results and limits: It was HTLV-1-associated myelopathy that showed the most TCR clonal expansion, while multiple sclerosis showed the least, falling below healthy controls.

V was shortened by 10 bases and J by 2 bases, with 18 bases between the two germline ends. The germline gives CDR1 MNHEY, CDR2 SVGEGT. This CDR3 has 14 residues. Synthesis of cDNA used 5'RACE (with 10-nucleotide random UMIs). Using its own MiXCR run on the 5' RACE reads, TCRdb lists one record per CDR3 protein. The sample records around 48,000 distinct CDR3 sequences, around 10% being singletons. Libraries used 2 million unsorted PBMCs kept frozen in RNAlater. About this clonotype itself: What it binds is unknown. With a much larger clone just one base away, this may be a read error.

The chain joins TRBV6-2 or TRBV6-3 to TRBJ2-7; D ambiguous. Sequencing was done on a sample of PBMCs. This TCR was sampled from a woman aged 40-49 years with HTLV-1-associated myelopathy (HAM/TSP). DNA of the CDR3: TGTGCCATCACCTCCCCCGGCAGGACCTACGAGCAGTACTTC. Encoded protein: CAITSPGRTYEQYF.